These 8 T cell receptor beta chains originate from one sample sequenced in a study of vaccination and CD4 T cells after COVID-19. TCRdb re-called the PCR reads with MiXCR, one entry per CDR3 protein. The sample records about 22,000 distinct CDR3 sequences, 50% to 60% being singletons. The specimen was CD4+ T cells from blood, collected before SARS-CoV-2 vaccination. Receptors were obtained from a human donor who had recovered from COVID-19.

The rearrangement links TRBV6-1 to TRBJ1-4, with D perhaps matching TRBD1 (5 bases). Trimming pared 5 bases from V and 2 bases from J, leaving 9 bases between. The V gene's germline CDR1 is MNHNS and CDR2 SASEGT. The CDR3 totals 14 residues. The CDR3 coding sequence is TGTGCCAGCAGTCCGGGGGACACTAATGAAAAACTGTTTTTT. Translated: CASSPGDTNEKLFF.

The J gene is TRBJ2-7, the V gene TRBV6-1; D remains unclear. The germline V gene has CDR1 MNHNS and CDR2 SASEGT. V lost 7 bases, J lost 3 bases, and 4 bases lay in between. This CDR3 comprises 10 residues. CDR3 sequence: CASTDYEQYF. CDR3 nucleotide sequence: TGTGCCAGCACCGACTACGAGCAGTACTTC.

This rearrangement joins TRBV20-1 to TRBJ2-7; tentatively, D is TRBD1 (6 bases). Germline V gene lookup returns CDR1 DFQATT and CDR2 SNEGSKA (reference sequence). V lost 3 bases and J lost 8, with 14 bases in between. The CDR3 length is 12 residues. The CDR3 is CSASSRGYQQYF. DNA for the CDR3: TGCAGTGCTAGTTCCAGGGGTTACCAGCAGTACTTC.

The J gene is TRBJ2-5, the V gene TRBV7-2, with 10 bases fitting TRBD1. After removal of 4 bases from V and 5 bases from J, the junction contained 4 bases not matched to a gene. The germline gives CDR1 SGHTA, CDR2 FQGNSA. The CDR3 sequence is 14 residues long. Here the CDR3 DNA reads TGTGCCAGCAGCTCCCGACAGGGGGCGGAGACCCAGTACTTC. This gives the protein CASSSRQGAETQYF.

V usage is TRBV19 and J usage is TRBJ1-2, with 9 bases identical to TRBD1. From germline, CDR1 is LNHDA and CDR2 SQIVND (reference sequence). This CDR3 is 15 amino acids long. With 4 bases clipped from V and 4 bases from J, the junction kept 7 bases outside the gene matches. This chain's CDR3 is CASSTSGTGIYGYTF. In DNA form, the CDR3 reads TGTGCCAGTAGTACCTCCGGGACAGGGATCTATGGCTACACCTTC.

The chain has TRBV20-1 and TRBJ1-1; 12 bases agree with TRBD1. Trimming cost V 3 bases and J 11 bases; bases outside gene matches: 13. This CDR3 has 15 amino acids. The germline V gene has CDR1 DFQATT and CDR2 SNEGSKA (reference sequence). CDR3 nucleotide sequence: TGCAGTGCTAGTTTGGCGGGACAGGGGGCTCCTAGGGCTTTCTTT. Its translation is CSASLAGQGAPRAFF.

This chain connects TRBV2 to TRBJ2-6, with TRBD1 identical over 7 bases. This CDR3 has 16 residues. V shed 6 bases and J 2 bases; nucleotides not matched to a gene: 7. The V gene's germline CDR1 is SNHLY and CDR2 FYNNEI. As DNA, the CDR3 is TGTGCCAGCAGCGCTGGGACAGACCCTGGGGCCAACGTCCTGACTTTC. Translating it yields CASSAGTDPGANVLTF.

With respect to this clonotype: At one end the junction does not follow the germline gene, possibly because of a read error. The J gene is TRBJ2-1, the V gene TRBV20-1; D remains ambiguous. Germline V gives CDR1 DFQATT, CDR2 SNEGSKA (reference sequence). CDR3 length: 11 amino acids. As DNA, the CDR3 is TGCAGTGCTAGAGATCGGTGGGGTGGAGCCTTC. It specifies CSARDRWGGAF.